This T cell receptor (beta chain) was found in a study of T cells expressing NK-cell markers. At the level of the study: The TCR beta repertoires were obtained from sorted CD3+CD56+NKG2C+, CD3+CD56+NKG2C- and CD3+CD56-NKG2C+ T cells. Seven of the eight sequenced donors were classified as HCMV-seropositive, and one was classified as seronegative. Regarding the study as a whole: Clones of NKG2C+ T cells that had expanded were of unclear HCMV specificity.

Comment on this clonotype: Its target is unknown.

CDR1 LGHNA and CDR2 YSLEER come from the germline V gene. The CDR3 has 15 residues. As the method of synthesis, 5'RACE template switching with UMIs yielded TCR beta cDNA. TCRdb re-analyzed the 5' RACE reads; it lists each CDR3 protein once, without DNA. With about 260,000 distinct CDR3 sequences in the sample, the ten largest clones hold around 4.2%. The chain recombines TRBV4-3 with TRBJ2-2; lacking DNA, the TRBD2 call made by TCRdb goes unchecked. Material for sequencing was blood T cells: a sorted CD56 or NKG2C T cell subset, CD4+ or CD8+ T cells, or bulk PBMC T cells (not recorded which). The TCR comes from a woman aged 18 to 75 in good health. The CDR3 reads CASSQDIAGTGELFF.